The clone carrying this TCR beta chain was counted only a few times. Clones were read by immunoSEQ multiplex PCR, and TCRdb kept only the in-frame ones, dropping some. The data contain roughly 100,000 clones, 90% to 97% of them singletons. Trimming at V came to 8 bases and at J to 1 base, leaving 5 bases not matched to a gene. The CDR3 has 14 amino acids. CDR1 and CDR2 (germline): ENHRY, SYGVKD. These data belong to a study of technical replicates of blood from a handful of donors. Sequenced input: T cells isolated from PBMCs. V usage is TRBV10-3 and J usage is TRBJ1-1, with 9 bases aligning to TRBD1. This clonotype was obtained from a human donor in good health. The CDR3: CAIADRGRNTEAFF. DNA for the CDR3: TGTGCCATCGCCGACAGGGGGAGGAACACTGAAGCTTTCTTT.